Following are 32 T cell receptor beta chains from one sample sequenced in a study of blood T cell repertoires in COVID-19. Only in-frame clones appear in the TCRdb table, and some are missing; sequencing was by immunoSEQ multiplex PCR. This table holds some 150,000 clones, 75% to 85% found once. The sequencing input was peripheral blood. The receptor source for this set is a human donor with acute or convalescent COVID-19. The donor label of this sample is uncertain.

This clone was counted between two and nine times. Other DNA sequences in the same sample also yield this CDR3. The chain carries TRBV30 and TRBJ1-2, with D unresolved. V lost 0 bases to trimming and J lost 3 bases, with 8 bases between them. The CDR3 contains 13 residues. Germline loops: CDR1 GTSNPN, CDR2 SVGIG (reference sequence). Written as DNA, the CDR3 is TGTGCCTGGAGTGTTTCGTCGTACTATGGCTACACCTTC. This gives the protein CAWSVSSYYGYTF.

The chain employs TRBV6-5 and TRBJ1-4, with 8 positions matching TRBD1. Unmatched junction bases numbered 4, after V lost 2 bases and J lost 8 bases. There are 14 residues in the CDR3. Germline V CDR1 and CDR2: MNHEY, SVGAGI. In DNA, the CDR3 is TGTGCCAGCAGTTACGGACAGGGCGGAGAAAAACTGTTTTTT. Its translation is CASSYGQGGEKLFF.

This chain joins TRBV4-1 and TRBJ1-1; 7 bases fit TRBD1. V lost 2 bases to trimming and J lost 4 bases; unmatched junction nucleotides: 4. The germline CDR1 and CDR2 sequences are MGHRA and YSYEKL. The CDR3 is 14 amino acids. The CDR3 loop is CASSQQTGSTEAFF. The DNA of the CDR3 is TGCGCCAGCAGCCAACAGACAGGGTCCACTGAAGCTTTCTTT.

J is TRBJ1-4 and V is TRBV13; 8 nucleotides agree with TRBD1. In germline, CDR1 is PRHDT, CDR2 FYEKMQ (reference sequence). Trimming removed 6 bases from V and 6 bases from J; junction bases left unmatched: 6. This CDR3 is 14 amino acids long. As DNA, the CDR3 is TGTGCCAGCAGAACGACAGGGGAGGATGAAAAACTGTTTTTT. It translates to CASRTTGEDEKLFF.

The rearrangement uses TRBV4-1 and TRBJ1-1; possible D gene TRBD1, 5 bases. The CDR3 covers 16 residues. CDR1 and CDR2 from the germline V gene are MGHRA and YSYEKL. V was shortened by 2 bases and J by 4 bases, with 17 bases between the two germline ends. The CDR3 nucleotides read TGCGCCAGCAGCCAACCGGGGGACGGGTGGGGCACTGAAGCTTTCTTT. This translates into CASSQPGDGWGTEAFF.

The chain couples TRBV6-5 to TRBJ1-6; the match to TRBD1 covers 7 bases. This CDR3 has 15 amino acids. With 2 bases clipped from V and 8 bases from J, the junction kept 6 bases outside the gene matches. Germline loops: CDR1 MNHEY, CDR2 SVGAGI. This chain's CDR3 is CASSYGGQKDSPLHF. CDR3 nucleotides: TGTGCCAGCAGTTACGGGGGACAGAAAGATTCACCCCTCCACTTT.

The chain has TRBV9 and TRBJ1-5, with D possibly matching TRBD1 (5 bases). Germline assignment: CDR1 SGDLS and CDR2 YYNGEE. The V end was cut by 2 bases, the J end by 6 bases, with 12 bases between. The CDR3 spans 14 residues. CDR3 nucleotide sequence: TGTGCCAGCAGCGTTGGGGCGGGGGGTCAGCCCCAGCATTTT. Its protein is CASSVGAGGQPQHF.

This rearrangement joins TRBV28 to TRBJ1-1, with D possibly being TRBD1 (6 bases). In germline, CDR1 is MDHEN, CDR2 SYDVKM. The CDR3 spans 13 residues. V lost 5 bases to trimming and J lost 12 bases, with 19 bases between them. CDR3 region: CASSPRGGIVTFF. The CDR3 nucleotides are TGTGCCAGCAGTCCCCGAGGGGGAATAGTAACTTTCTTT.

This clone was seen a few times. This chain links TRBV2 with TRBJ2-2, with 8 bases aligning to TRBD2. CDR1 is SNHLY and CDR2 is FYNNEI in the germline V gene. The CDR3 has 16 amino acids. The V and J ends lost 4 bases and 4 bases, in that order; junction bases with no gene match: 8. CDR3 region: CASSGTGLVGTGELFF. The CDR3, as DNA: TGTGCCAGCAGTGGAACGGGACTAGTGGGCACCGGGGAGCTGTTTTTT.

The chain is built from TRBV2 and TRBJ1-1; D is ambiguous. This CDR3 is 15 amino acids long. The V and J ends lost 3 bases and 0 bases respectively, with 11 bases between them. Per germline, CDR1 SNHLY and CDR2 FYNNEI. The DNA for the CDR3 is TGTGCCAGCAGTGATTCACAGATCATGAACACTGAAGCTTTCTTT. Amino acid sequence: CASSDSQIMNTEAFF. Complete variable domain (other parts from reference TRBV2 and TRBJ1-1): EPEVTQTPSHQVTQMGQEVILRCVPISNHLYFYWYRQILGQKVEFLVSFYNNEISEKSEIFDDQFSVERPDGSNFTLKIRSTKLEDSAMYFCASSDSQIMNTEAFFGQGTRLTVV.

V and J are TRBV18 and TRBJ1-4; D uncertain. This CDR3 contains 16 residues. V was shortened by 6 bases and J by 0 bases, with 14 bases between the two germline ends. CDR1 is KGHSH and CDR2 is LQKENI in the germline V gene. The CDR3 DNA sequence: TGTGCCAGCTCCACTTACGCCCCGTCAACTAATGAAAAACTGTTTTTT. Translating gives CASSTYAPSTNEKLFF.

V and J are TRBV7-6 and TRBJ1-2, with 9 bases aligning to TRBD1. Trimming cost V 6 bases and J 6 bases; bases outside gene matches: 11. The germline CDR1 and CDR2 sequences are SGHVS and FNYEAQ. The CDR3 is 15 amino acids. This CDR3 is CASRSEYRGLHGYTF. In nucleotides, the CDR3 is TGTGCCAGCAGATCGGAGTACAGGGGGCTTCATGGCTACACCTTC.

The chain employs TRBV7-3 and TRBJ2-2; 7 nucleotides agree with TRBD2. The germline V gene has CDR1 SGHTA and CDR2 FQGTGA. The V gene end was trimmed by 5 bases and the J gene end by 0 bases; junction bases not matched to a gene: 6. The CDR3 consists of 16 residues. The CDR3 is CASSLPGGPNTGELFF. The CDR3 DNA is TGTGCCAGCAGCCTCCCGGGGGGTCCGAACACCGGGGAGCTGTTTTTT.

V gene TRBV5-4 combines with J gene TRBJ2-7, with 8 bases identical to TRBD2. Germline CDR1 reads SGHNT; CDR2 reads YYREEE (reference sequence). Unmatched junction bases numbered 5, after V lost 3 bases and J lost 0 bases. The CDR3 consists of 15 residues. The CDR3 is CASSSGGTHSYEQYF. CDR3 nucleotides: TGTGCCAGCAGCTCGGGGGGGACCCACTCCTACGAGCAGTACTTC.

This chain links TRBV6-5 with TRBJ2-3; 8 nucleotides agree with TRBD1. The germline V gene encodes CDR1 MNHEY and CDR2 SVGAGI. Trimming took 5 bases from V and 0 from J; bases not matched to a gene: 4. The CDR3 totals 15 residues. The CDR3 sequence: CASSPTGGSTDTQYF. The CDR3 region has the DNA TGTGCCAGCAGTCCCACAGGGGGTAGCACAGATACGCAGTATTTT.

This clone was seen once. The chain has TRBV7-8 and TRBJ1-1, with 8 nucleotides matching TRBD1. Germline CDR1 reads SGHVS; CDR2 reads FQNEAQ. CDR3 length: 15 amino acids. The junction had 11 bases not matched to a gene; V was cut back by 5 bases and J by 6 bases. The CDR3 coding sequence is TGTGCCAGCAGCCCCCTGGACAGGGAGGCCGCTGAAGCTTTCTTT. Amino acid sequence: CASSPLDREAAEAFF.

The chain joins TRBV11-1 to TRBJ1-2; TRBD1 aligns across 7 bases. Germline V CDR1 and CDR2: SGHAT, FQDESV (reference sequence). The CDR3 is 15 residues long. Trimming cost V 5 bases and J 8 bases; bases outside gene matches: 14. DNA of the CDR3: TGTGCCAGCAGCCCAGGGACAGCCCCAGGGTACGGCTACACCTTC. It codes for CASSPGTAPGYGYTF.

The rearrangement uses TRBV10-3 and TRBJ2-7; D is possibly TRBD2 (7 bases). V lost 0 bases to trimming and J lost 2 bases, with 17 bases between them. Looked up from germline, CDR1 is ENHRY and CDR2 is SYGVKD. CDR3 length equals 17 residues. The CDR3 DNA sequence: TGTGCCATCAGTGAGTCTAATTATCGGGGGGCCACCTACGAGCAGTACTTC. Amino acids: CAISESNYRGATYEQYF.

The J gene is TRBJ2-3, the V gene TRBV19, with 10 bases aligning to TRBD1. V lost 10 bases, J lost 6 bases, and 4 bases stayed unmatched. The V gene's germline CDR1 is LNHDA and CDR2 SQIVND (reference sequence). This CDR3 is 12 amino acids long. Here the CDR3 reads CATRDRGDTQYF. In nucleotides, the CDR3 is TGTGCCACTAGGGACAGGGGCGATACGCAGTATTTT.

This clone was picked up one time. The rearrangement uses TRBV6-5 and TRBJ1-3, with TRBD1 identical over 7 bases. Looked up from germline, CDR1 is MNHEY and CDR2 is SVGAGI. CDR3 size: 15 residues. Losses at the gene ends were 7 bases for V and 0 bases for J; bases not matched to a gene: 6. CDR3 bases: TGTGCCAGCACCAGAGGGACAGTCTCTGGAAACACCATATATTTT. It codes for CASTRGTVSGNTIYF.

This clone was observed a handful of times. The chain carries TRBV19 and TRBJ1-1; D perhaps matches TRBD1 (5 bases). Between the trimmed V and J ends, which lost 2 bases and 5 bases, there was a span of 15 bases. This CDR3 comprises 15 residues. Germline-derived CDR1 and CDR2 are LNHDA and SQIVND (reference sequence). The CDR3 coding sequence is TGTGCCAGTAGTATAAGAGGCAGGGCTGGGACTGAAGCTTTCTTT. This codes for CASSIRGRAGTEAFF.

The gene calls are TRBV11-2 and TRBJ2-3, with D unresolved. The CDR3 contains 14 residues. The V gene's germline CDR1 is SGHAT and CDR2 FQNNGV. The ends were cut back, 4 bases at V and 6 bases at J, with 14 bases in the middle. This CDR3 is CASSSREVYDTQYF. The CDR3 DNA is TGTGCCAGCAGCTCCCGTGAGGTATACGATACGCAGTATTTT. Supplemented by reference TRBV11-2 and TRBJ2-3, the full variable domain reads EAGVAQSPRYKIIEKRQSVAFWCNPISGHATLYWYQQILGQGPKLLIQFQNNGVVDDSQLPKDRFSAERLKGVDSTLKIQPAKLEDSAVYLCASSSREVYDTQYFGPGTRLTVL.

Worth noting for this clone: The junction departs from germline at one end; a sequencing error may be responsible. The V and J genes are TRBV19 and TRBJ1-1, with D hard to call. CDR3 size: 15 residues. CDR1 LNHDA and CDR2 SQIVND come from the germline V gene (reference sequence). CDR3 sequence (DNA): TGTGCCAGTAGTTTAGAACACGCTCTGAACACTGAAGCTTTCTTT. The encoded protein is CASSLEHALNTEAFF.

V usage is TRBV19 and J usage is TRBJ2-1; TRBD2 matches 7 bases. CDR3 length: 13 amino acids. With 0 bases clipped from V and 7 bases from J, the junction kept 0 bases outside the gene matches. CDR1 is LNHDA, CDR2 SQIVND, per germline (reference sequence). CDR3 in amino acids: CASSIDGGNEQFF. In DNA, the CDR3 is TGTGCCAGTAGTATAGACGGGGGGAATGAGCAGTTCTTC.

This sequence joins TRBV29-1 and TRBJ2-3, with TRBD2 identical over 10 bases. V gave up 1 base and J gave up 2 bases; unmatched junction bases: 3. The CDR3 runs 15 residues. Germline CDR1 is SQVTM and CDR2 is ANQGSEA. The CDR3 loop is CSVEGTSGLTDTQYF. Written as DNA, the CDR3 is TGCAGCGTTGAAGGGACTAGCGGACTCACAGATACGCAGTATTTT.

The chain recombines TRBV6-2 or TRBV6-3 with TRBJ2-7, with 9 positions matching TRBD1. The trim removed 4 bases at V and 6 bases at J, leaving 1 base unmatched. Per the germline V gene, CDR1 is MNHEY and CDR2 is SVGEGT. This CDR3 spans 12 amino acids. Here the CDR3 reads CASSSTGGEQYF. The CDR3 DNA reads TGTGCCAGCAGTTCGACAGGGGGCGAGCAGTACTTC.

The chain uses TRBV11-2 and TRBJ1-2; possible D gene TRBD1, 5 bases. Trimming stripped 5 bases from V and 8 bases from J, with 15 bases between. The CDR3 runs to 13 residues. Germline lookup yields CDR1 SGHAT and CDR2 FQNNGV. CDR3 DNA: TGTGCCAGCAGCCCAGAGGAGGGGAGGGGCTACACCTTC. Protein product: CASSPEEGRGYTF.

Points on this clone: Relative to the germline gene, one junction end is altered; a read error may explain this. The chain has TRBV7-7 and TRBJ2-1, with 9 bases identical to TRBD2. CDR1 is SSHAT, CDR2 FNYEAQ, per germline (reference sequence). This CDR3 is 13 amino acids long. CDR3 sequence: CASSLVAGAEQFF. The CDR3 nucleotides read TGTGCTAGCAGCTTAGTAGCGGGGGCAGAGCAGTTCTTC.

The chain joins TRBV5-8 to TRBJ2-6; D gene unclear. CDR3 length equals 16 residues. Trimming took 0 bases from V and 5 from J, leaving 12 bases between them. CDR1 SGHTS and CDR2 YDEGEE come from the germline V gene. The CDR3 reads CASSLGRDVRANVLTF. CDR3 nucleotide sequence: TGTGCCAGCAGCTTGGGGAGAGATGTAAGGGCCAACGTCCTGACTTTC.

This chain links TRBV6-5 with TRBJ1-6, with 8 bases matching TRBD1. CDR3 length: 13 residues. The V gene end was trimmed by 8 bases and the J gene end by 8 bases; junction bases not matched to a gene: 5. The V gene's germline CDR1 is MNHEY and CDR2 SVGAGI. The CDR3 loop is CASAGQGHSPLHF. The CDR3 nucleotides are TGTGCCAGCGCCGGACAGGGCCATTCACCCCTCCACTTT.

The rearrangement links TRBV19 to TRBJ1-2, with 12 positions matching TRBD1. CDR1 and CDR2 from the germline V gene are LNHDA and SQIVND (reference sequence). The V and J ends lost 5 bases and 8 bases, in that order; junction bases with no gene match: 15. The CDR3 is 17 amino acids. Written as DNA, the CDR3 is TGTGCCAGTAGTGCAACCGGGACAGGGGGCCTTCGAAGGGGCTACACCTTC. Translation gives CASSATGTGGLRRGYTF.

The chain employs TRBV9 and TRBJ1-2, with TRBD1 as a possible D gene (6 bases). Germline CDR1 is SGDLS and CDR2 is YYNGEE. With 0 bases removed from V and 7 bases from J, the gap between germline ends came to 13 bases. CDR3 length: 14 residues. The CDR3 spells CASSVDRDTIGYTF. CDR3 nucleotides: TGTGCCAGCAGCGTAGACAGGGACACAATTGGCTACACCTTC.